The 13 T cell receptor beta chains listed next were all sequenced from one sample in a study of cytomegalovirus exposure and HLA in healthy donors. PCR used 60 Vbeta primers and 13 Jbeta primers. TCRdb keeps only in-frame clones here, not all; method: immunoSEQ multiplex PCR. The sample yields 160,000 or so clones, approximately 79% seen once. Input material: PBMCs. These receptors all stem from a man between 40 and 49 years old in good health and CMV-seronegative.

The chain carries TRBV5-1 and TRBJ2-7; D might be TRBD1 (6 bases). The CDR3 consists of 14 residues. The germline CDR1 and CDR2 sequences are SGHRS and YFSETQ. Trimming stripped 0 bases from V and 7 bases from J, with 14 bases between. The CDR3 is CASSLAGAPREQYF. The CDR3 DNA is TGCGCCAGCAGCTTGGCAGGGGCGCCTCGGGAGCAGTACTTC.

The V call is TRBV5-1, the J call TRBJ2-1; 8 bases match TRBD2. This CDR3 is 14 amino acids long. CDR1 is SGHRS, CDR2 YFSETQ, per germline. V lost 4 bases and J lost 8; bases outside the gene matches: 8. The CDR3 DNA reads TGCGCCAGCAGCCTAAAGGGGACTAGTCATGAGCAGTTCTTC. It yields the protein CASSLKGTSHEQFF. Full variable domain (remainder filled in from reference TRBV5-1 and TRBJ2-1): KAGVTQTPRYLIKTRGQQVTLSCSPISGHRSVSWYQQTPGQGLQFLFEYFSETQRNKGNFPGRFSGRQFSNSRSEMNVSTLELGDSALYLCASSLKGTSHEQFFGPGTRLTVL.

The V gene is TRBV5-1, the J gene TRBJ2-5; the D gene is possibly TRBD1 (8 bases). The DNA end is a closer match to TRBJ2-7, so the J assignment may be wrong. The CDR3 is 16 amino acids. CDR1 is SGHRS, CDR2 YFSETQ, per germline. The CDR3 nucleotides read TGCGCCAGCAGCTTGGCTGGACAGGGACTAACCTACGAGCAGTACTTC. Amino acids: CASSLAGQGLTYEQYF.

The chain carries TRBV5-4 and TRBJ2-5, with D tentatively TRBD1 (6 bases). Trimming left V 3 bases short and J 4 bases short, with 10 bases between. The germline V gene encodes CDR1 SGHNT and CDR2 YYREEE (reference sequence). CDR3 length equals 13 residues. This CDR3 reads CASSSAGVETQYF. For the CDR3, the DNA is TGTGCCAGCAGCTCGGCAGGGGTAGAGACCCAGTACTTC.

This chain links TRBV5-6 with TRBJ2-7; no reliable D call. Trimming shortened V by 2 bases and J by 6 bases, and 15 bases separated the two germline ends. Germline CDR1 reads SGHDT; CDR2 reads YYEEEE. CDR3 length: 14 amino acids. In DNA, the CDR3 is TGTGCCAGCAGCTTCTCTCTCCTTTCGGGCGAGCAGTACTTC. Protein product: CASSFSLLSGEQYF. Using reference TRBV5-6 and TRBJ2-7 for the parts outside the CDR3, the full variable domain is DAGVTQSPTHLIKTRGQQVTLRCSPKSGHDTVSWYQQALGQGPQFIFQYYEEEERQRGNFPDRFSGHQFPNYSSELNVNALLLGDSALYLCASSFSLLSGEQYFGPGTRLTVT.

The V call is TRBV5-6, the J call TRBJ1-2; perhaps TRBD1 as D (6 bases). Between the trimmed V and J ends, which lost 3 bases and 2 bases, there was a span of 11 bases. Germline lookup yields CDR1 SGHDT and CDR2 YYEEEE. The CDR3 length is 14 residues. CDR3 nucleotides: TGTGCCAGCAGCTCCCCGCAGGGGAACTATGGCTACACCTTC. Translated: CASSSPQGNYGYTF.

The chain joins TRBV28 to TRBJ1-6, with a weak D call TRBD1 (6 bases). The V gene lost 6 bases and the J gene lost 0 bases, with 15 bases spanning the gap. This CDR3 is built from 17 residues. Germline CDR1 reads MDHEN; CDR2 reads SYDVKM. Here the CDR3 reads CASRRGQRSSYNSPLHF. CDR3 sequence (DNA): TGTGCCAGCAGAAGAGGACAGCGTAGCTCCTATAATTCACCCCTCCACTTT.

J is TRBJ2-7 and V is TRBV7-2; D ambiguous. Trimming took 3 bases from V and 2 from J, leaving 8 bases between them. The CDR3 spans 13 residues. CDR1 is SGHTA, CDR2 FQGNSA, per germline. CDR3 DNA: TGTGCCAGCAGCTTTCAGGTAGCCTACGAGCAGTACTTC. It translates to CASSFQVAYEQYF. Full variable domain (missing parts from reference TRBV7-2 and TRBJ2-7): GAGVSQSPSNKVTEKGKDVELRCDPISGHTALYWYRQSLGQGLEFLIYFQGNSAPDKSGLPSDRFSAERTGGSVSTLTIQRTQQEDSAVYLCASSFQVAYEQYFGPGTRLTVT.

This clone showed up just once. This sequence joins TRBV11-1 and TRBJ1-1; 7 bases match TRBD1. CDR3 size: 13 residues. The J segment lost 11 bases and the V segment lost 2 bases, leaving 8 bases of the junction unmatched. Germline CDR1 reads SGHAT; CDR2 reads FQDESV (reference sequence). CDR3: CASSLPWTGEAFF. The CDR3 DNA follows: TGTGCCAGCAGCTTACCCTGGACAGGTGAGGCTTTCTTT.

CDR3 in amino acids: CARNTETGGEDPQPQHF. Here the CDR3 DNA reads TGTGCCAGAAATACCGAGACAGGGGGCGAGGACCCTCAGCCCCAGCATTTT. The chain has TRBV30 and TRBJ1-5, with 10 bases lining up with TRBD1. With 8 bases clipped from V and 6 bases from J, the junction kept 19 bases outside the gene matches. The CDR3 sequence is 17 residues long. CDR1 is GTSNPN, CDR2 SVGIG, per germline (reference sequence).

This chain joins TRBV19 and TRBJ1-3; D is undetermined. CDR3 length: 17 residues. V dropped 7 bases and J dropped 0 bases, with 19 bases sitting between them. Germline CDR1 and CDR2: LNHDA and SQIVND (reference sequence). The CDR3: CASTPEPRLSSGNTIYF. CDR3 bases: TGTGCCAGTACCCCTGAGCCCCGACTGAGCTCTGGAAACACCATATATTTT. Full variable domain (rest looked up from reference TRBV19 and TRBJ1-3): DGGITQSPKYLFRKEGQNVTLSCEQNLNHDAMYWYRQDPGQGLRLIYYSQIVNDFQKGDIAEGYSVSREKKESFPLTVTSAQKNPTAFYLCASTPEPRLSSGNTIYFGEGSWLTVV.

The table lists this clone with a few counts. This rearrangement joins TRBV18 to TRBJ1-3; no clear D gene. The CDR3 totals 17 residues. CDR1 and CDR2 from the germline V gene are KGHSH and LQKENI. V dropped 1 base and J dropped 4 bases, with 17 bases sitting between them. CDR3 protein: CASSPRGPSPSGNTIYF. The CDR3 nucleotides read TGTGCCAGCTCACCACGTGGACCGTCCCCTAGCGGAAACACCATATATTTT.

This rearrangement joins TRBV4-1 to TRBJ2-7; D is possibly TRBD2 (6 bases). Germline CDR1 is MGHRA and CDR2 is YSYEKL. Trimming left V 0 bases short and J 3 bases short, with 18 bases between. The CDR3 extends over 17 amino acids. The CDR3 DNA reads as TGCGCCAGCAGCCAAGATGGAGGGGATGGTCTTCGCTACGAGCAGTACTTC. This translates into CASSQDGGDGLRYEQYF.